The 17 T cell receptor beta chains listed next were all sequenced from one sample in a study of Ad26.COV2.S vaccination and SARS-CoV-2 variants. Produced via immunoSEQ multiplex PCR; TCRdb's table is partial and in-frame only. The sample includes about 440,000 clones, about 90% seen only once; the top ten take roughly 3.9%. Documented treatment: some 20 received Ad26.COV2.S at low or high dose, single or two shots; several received placebo; per-sample allocation not given. Following the first vaccine or placebo injection, samples were taken on day 63. Sequencing was performed on peripheral blood, taken in a trial of Ad26.COV2.S vaccine versus placebo. These receptor sequences come from a person aged 18-60 years who received the Ad26.COV2.S COVID-19 vaccine or a placebo.

The table lists this clone with a count of one. The chain has TRBV4-3 and TRBJ1-2, with 8 bases that match TRBD1. In germline, CDR1 is LGHNA, CDR2 YSLEER. The CDR3 length is 16 residues. V trimming: 0 bases; J trimming: 4 bases; junction bases outside the gene matches: 7. CDR3 loop: CASSQEFRTGTYGYTF. Written as DNA, the CDR3 is TGCGCCAGCAGCCAAGAGTTTAGGACAGGGACCTATGGCTACACCTTC.

This chain joins TRBV25-1 and TRBJ2-7; TRBD2 matches at 10 bases. The trim removed 1 base at V and 3 bases at J, leaving 6 bases unmatched. The CDR3 totals 16 residues. Per the germline V gene, CDR1 is MGHDK and CDR2 is SYGVNS. The CDR3 loop is CASSESASGRGYEQYF. As DNA, the CDR3 is TGTGCCAGCAGTGAATCTGCTAGCGGGAGAGGCTACGAGCAGTACTTC.

The chain uses TRBV5-8 and TRBJ2-7; 12 bases are a match to TRBD2. The CDR3 sequence is 16 residues long. Unmatched junction bases numbered 6, after V lost 2 bases and J lost 3 bases. Germline V gives CDR1 SGHTS, CDR2 YDEGEE. CDR3 amino acids: CASSFFSTSGGYEQYF. The CDR3 bases are TGTGCCAGCAGCTTTTTCTCGACTAGCGGGGGCTACGAGCAGTACTTC.

This clone was recorded once. The chain carries TRBV9 and TRBJ2-7; TRBD2 is a possible D gene (5 bases). The CDR3 has 17 residues. From germline, CDR1 is SGDLS and CDR2 YYNGEE. V was pared by 0 bases and J by 4 bases, with 20 bases between. The CDR3 loop reads CASSVDRGPTPLYEQYF. In nucleotides, the CDR3 is TGTGCCAGCAGCGTAGATAGAGGGCCTACCCCTCTATACGAGCAGTACTTC.

This chain connects TRBV20-1 to TRBJ2-3; the match to TRBD2 covers 8 bases. CDR1 and CDR2 (germline): DFQATT, SNEGSKA (reference sequence). After removal of 3 bases from V and 3 bases from J, the junction contained 2 bases not matched to a gene. This CDR3 spans 13 amino acids. The CDR3 bases are TGCAGTGCTAGTCCGGGGGGGACAGATACGCAGTATTTT. The encoded protein is CSASPGGTDTQYF.

The V call is TRBV3-1 (or the pseudogene TRBV3-2), the J call TRBJ2-7; the D is unclear. The CDR3 length is 12 residues. The germline CDR1 and CDR2 sequences are LGHDT and YNNKEL (reference sequence). With 1 base removed from V and 4 bases from J, the gap between germline ends came to 5 bases. The CDR3 DNA sequence: TGTGCCAGCAGCCAAGGTAGGTACGAGCAGTACTTC. Protein product: CASSQGRYEQYF.

J is TRBJ2-3 and V is TRBV20-1; 9 bases agree with TRBD2. Looked up from germline, CDR1 is DFQATT and CDR2 is SNEGSKA (reference sequence). V lost 3 bases and J lost 2; bases outside the gene matches: 6. CDR3 length equals 15 residues. The CDR3: CSASPLAGLTDTQYF. The DNA for the CDR3 is TGCAGTGCTAGTCCACTAGCGGGCCTCACAGATACGCAGTATTTT.

The rearrangement joins TRBV4-3 to TRBJ2-6, with a possible D match to TRBD2 (6 bases). This CDR3 has 19 amino acids. The V and J ends lost 4 bases and 2 bases respectively, with 21 bases between them. Germline loops: CDR1 LGHNA, CDR2 YSLEER. CDR3 protein: CASSLQWRGLDTGANVLTF. The CDR3 bases are TGCGCCAGCAGCCTTCAGTGGAGGGGCCTGGATACTGGGGCCAACGTCCTGACTTTC.

The V and J genes are TRBV5-1 and TRBJ2-5, with D tentatively TRBD2 (6 bases). From germline, CDR1 is SGHRS and CDR2 YFSETQ. The CDR3 has 15 amino acids. The germline V and J ends were trimmed by 4 bases and 2 bases, with 15 bases remaining between them. Here the CDR3 reads CASSIKGLAQETQYF. The DNA for the CDR3 is TGCGCCAGCAGCATAAAGGGACTGGCTCAAGAGACCCAGTACTTC.

V and J are TRBV7-9 and TRBJ2-4, with 9 bases that match TRBD2. V lost 1 base and J lost 7; bases outside the gene matches: 5. The CDR3 contains 15 residues. The germline V gene encodes CDR1 SEHNR and CDR2 FQNEAQ (reference sequence). CDR3 sequence reads: CASSLGGRAGNIQYF. In DNA form, the CDR3 reads TGTGCCAGCAGCTTAGGCGGGAGGGCCGGGAACATTCAGTACTTC.

The chain combines TRBV11-2 with TRBJ1-4; 7 bases agree with TRBD1. Trimming removed 1 base from V and 5 bases from J; junction bases left unmatched: 7. Germline CDR1 reads SGHAT; CDR2 reads FQNNGV. CDR3 length: 16 amino acids. CDR3 nucleotides: TGTGCCAGCAGCTTAGCGGTGGGACAGAGAAATGAAAAACTGTTTTTT. This encodes CASSLAVGQRNEKLFF. The full variable domain, with the rest looked up from reference TRBV11-2 and TRBJ1-4, is EAGVAQSPRYKIIEKRQSVAFWCNPISGHATLYWYQQILGQGPKLLIQFQNNGVVDDSQLPKDRFSAERLKGVDSTLKIQPAKLEDSAVYLCASSLAVGQRNEKLFFGSGTQLSVL.

V usage is TRBV3-1 (or the pseudogene TRBV3-2) and J usage is TRBJ1-5; D gene uncertain. The CDR3 has 16 amino acids. Trimming shortened V by 1 base and J by 3 bases, and 13 bases separated the two germline ends. Per the germline V gene, CDR1 is LGHDT and CDR2 is YNNKEL (reference sequence). CDR3 loop: CASSQGQVQYNQPQHF. The CDR3 DNA reads as TGTGCCAGCAGCCAAGGTCAGGTACAGTACAATCAGCCCCAGCATTTT.

The gene calls are TRBV6-5 and TRBJ1-1; no definite D call. Germline CDR1 MNHEY, CDR2 SVGAGI. CDR3 size: 13 residues. V was clipped by 6 bases and J by 0 bases, with 8 bases between them. Here the CDR3 reads CASREPLNTEAFF. In nucleotides, the CDR3 is TGTGCCAGCAGGGAGCCCCTGAACACTGAAGCTTTCTTT.

The chain joins TRBV19 to TRBJ2-7; TRBD1 matches at 10 bases. The CDR3 sequence is 18 residues long. Germline CDR1 and CDR2: LNHDA and SQIVND (reference sequence). The trim removed 5 bases at V and 2 bases at J, leaving 15 bases unmatched. CDR3 in amino acids: CASSLTGTGANVPYEQYF. The CDR3 nucleotides are TGTGCCAGTAGTTTAACCGGGACAGGGGCGAATGTTCCCTACGAGCAGTACTTC.

The chain has TRBV10-3 and TRBJ2-1, with D tentatively TRBD1 (5 bases). In germline, CDR1 is ENHRY, CDR2 SYGVKD. Trimming cost V 2 bases and J 9 bases, with 11 bases left between them. The CDR3 is made up of 13 amino acids. Written as DNA, the CDR3 is TGTGCCATCAGTGAGGGGTGGGGCGGTGAGCAGTTCTTC. Protein: CAISEGWGGEQFF.

CDR3 coding DNA: TGTGCCTGGAGTACCAGAGCGGGAGGGAAAGAGACCCAGTACTTC. Translating it yields CAWSTRAGGKETQYF. The chain carries TRBV30 and TRBJ2-5; 10 nucleotides agree with TRBD2. The germline V gene has CDR1 GTSNPN and CDR2 SVGIG (reference sequence). CDR3 length equals 15 residues. Germline trimming cut 2 bases from V and 3 bases from J; bases unmatched to any gene: 6. The full variable domain, completed using reference TRBV30 and TRBJ2-5, is SQTIHQWPATLVQPVGSPLSLECTVEGTSNPNLYWYRQAAGRGLQLLFYSVGIGQISSEVPQNLSASRPQDRQFILSSKKLLLSDSGFYLCAWSTRAGGKETQYFGPGTRLLVL.

The chain combines TRBV5-1 with TRBJ2-7; TRBD1 might be the D (5 bases). V lost 2 bases and J lost 6, with 18 bases in between. This CDR3 has 15 amino acids. Germline values: CDR1 SGHRS, CDR2 YFSETQ. Here the CDR3 DNA reads TGCGCCAGCAGCTTCCTACAAGGGGCTGGGTCCGAGCAGTACTTC. Translation gives CASSFLQGAGSEQYF.